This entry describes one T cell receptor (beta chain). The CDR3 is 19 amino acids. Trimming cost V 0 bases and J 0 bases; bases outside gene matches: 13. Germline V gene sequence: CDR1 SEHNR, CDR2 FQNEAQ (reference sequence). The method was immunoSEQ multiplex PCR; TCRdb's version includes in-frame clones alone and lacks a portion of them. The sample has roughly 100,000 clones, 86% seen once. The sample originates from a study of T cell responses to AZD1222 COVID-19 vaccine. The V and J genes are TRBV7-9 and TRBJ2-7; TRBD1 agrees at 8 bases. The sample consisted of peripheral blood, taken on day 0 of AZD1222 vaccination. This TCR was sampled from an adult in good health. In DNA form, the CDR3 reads TGTGCCAGCAGCTTAGCGACGGCAGGGGGCTACCAAAGCTCCTACGAGCAGTACTTC. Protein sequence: CASSLATAGGYQSSYEQYF.